This TCR beta chain was recovered during a study of blood T cell repertoires in COVID-19. Whole-study context: Spain, Italy and the United States supplied samples that represented acute and convalescent COVID-19. In each case, the material was cDNA or gDNA derived from T cells, B-cell-depleted T cells, or PBMCs.

Authors' processing steps: The authors estimated nucleated cell counts from reference gene primer amplification. Sequenced by immunoSEQ multiplex PCR; TCRdb stores in-frame clones only, minus some. V, J and clone size reflect that table, while D and trimming were determined from the DNA. Here the sample spans 300,000 or so clones, more than 70% being singletons. The TCR sequence derives from a woman in her 30s who had recovered from COVID-19. The sequencing sample was made of peripheral blood.

The CDR3 DNA sequence: TGTGCCAGCTGGGGGCAGTTGAACACTGAAGCTTTCTTT. Translated: CASWGQLNTEAFF. The rearrangement uses TRBV18 and TRBJ1-1; D possibly corresponds to TRBD1 (6 bases). Trimming left V 7 bases short and J 0 bases short, with 9 bases between. The CDR3 totals 13 residues. Germline V lookup: CDR1 KGHSH, CDR2 LQKENI.